These 30 T cell receptor beta chains came from one sample sequenced in a study of T cell repertoires in cytomegalovirus infection. TCRdb reanalysed the reads using MiXCR and keeps one entry per CDR3 protein. The sample has 680,000 or so distinct CDR3 sequences, around 32% seen once. These receptors lack a known antigen. The input for sequencing was cultured PBMCs, taken from culture after CMV antigen stimulation. These receptors all stem from a human donor in good health (CMV status not recorded). Some clones in this sample may be carry-over from other donors' samples.

The V gene is TRBV7-8, the J gene TRBJ1-2, with D tentatively TRBD1 (6 bases). Germline V gene lookup returns CDR1 SGHVS and CDR2 FQNEAQ. V lost 5 bases, J lost 0 bases, and 13 bases lay in between. The CDR3 has 15 residues. CDR3 nucleotides: TGTGCCAGCAGCCGGGGGGGCGGACCTAACTATGGCTACACCTTC. Translated, it gives CASSRGGGPNYGYTF. Together with reference TRBV7-8 and TRBJ1-2, the CDR3 gives the full variable domain: GAGVSQSPRYKVAKRGQDVALRCDPISGHVSLFWYQQALGQGPEFLTYFQNEAQLDKSGLPSDRFFAERPEGSVSTLKIQRTQQEDSAVYLCASSRGGGPNYGYTFGSGTRLTVV.

A few counts support this clonotype. The chain links TRBV7-2 to TRBJ2-5, with a tentative D call TRBD2 (5 bases). Germline values: CDR1 SGHTA, CDR2 FQGNSA. Trimming removed 8 bases at V and 7 bases at J, with 14 bases between. CDR3 length: 12 amino acids. The CDR3 is CASQVATGTQYF. In nucleotides, the CDR3 is TGTGCCAGCCAAGTAGCGACTGGGACCCAGTACTTC.

Remarks on this clonotype: It is likely a read error, because the conserved phenylalanine at the end of the CDR3 is missing. It is unclear where the CDR3 begins or ends on the DNA, so no DNA is shown, and the CDR3 is as TCRdb lists it. The rearrangement links TRBV11-2 to TRBJ2-1. Inclusive of both ends, the CDR3 amounts to 12 amino acids. CDR1 is SGHAT and CDR2 is FQNNGV in the germline V gene. CDR3 loop: CASSPFLAREFL.

The table lists this clonotype with many counts. The CDR3 DNA sequence: TGTGCCAGCAGTTACAGGGACCCTTGGTCCTACGAGCAGTACTTC. This translates into CASSYRDPWSYEQYF. The chain carries TRBV6-6 and TRBJ2-7, with D tentatively TRBD1 or TRBD2 (5 bases each). V was cut by 2 bases and J by 1 base, with 12 bases left in between. Looked up from germline, CDR1 is MNHNY and CDR2 is SVGAGI (reference sequence). This CDR3 contains 15 residues.

This clonotype was recorded many times. V is TRBV7-8 and J is TRBJ1-2, with D tentatively TRBD1 (5 bases). CDR3 length equals 14 residues. Trimming took off 5 bases at V and 1 base at J, with 11 bases between the two ends. The germline CDR1 and CDR2 sequences are SGHVS and FQNEAQ. CDR3 region: CASSLGVGNYGYTF. The DNA of the CDR3 is TGTGCCAGCAGCCTAGGGGTCGGTAACTATGGCTACACCTTC.

On this clonotype itself: A much larger clone differs by one base, so this may be a read error. This rearrangement joins TRBV7-2 to TRBJ1-5, with TRBD1 matching 7 bases. The CDR3 consists of 18 residues. Germline V gene lookup returns CDR1 SGHTA and CDR2 FQGNSA. Unmatched junction bases numbered 10, after V lost 2 bases and J lost 0 bases. The DNA for the CDR3 is TGTGCCAGCAGCTTAAGGGCAGGGGGGGTATATAGCAATCAGCCCCAGCATTTT. It is translated as CASSLRAGGVYSNQPQHF.

The chain couples TRBV5-1 to TRBJ1-4, with D maybe TRBD1 (6 bases). The CDR3 covers 14 residues. Trimming left V 5 bases short and J 6 bases short, with 14 bases between. Germline V gives CDR1 SGHRS, CDR2 YFSETQ. The CDR3 reads CASSPQGNHEKLFF. CDR3 nucleotide sequence: TGCGCCAGCAGTCCACAGGGCAATCATGAAAAACTGTTTTTT. Full variable domain (rest looked up from reference TRBV5-1 and TRBJ1-4): KAGVTQTPRYLIKTRGQQVTLSCSPISGHRSVSWYQQTPGQGLQFLFEYFSETQRNKGNFPGRFSGRQFSNSRSEMNVSTLELGDSALYLCASSPQGNHEKLFFGSGTQLSVL.

This clonotype came up many times. The J gene is TRBJ1-1, the V gene TRBV7-8, with TRBD1 identical over 9 bases. Per the germline V gene, CDR1 is SGHVS and CDR2 is FQNEAQ. Losses at the gene ends were 5 bases for V and 8 bases for J; bases not matched to a gene: 9. The CDR3 covers 14 residues. The CDR3 bases are TGTGCCAGCAGCCAATGGGACAGGGCTAGCGAAGCTTTCTTT. This codes for CASSQWDRASEAFF.

This clonotype was picked up many times. The gene calls are TRBV7-2 and TRBJ2-5, with TRBD2 matching over 8 bases. CDR3 size: 17 residues. The J segment lost 4 bases and the V segment lost 3 bases, leaving 13 bases of the junction unmatched. Per germline, CDR1 SGHTA and CDR2 FQGNSA. CDR3 amino acids: CASSLSLPGLEVETQYF. CDR3 coding DNA: TGTGCCAGCAGCTTGTCCCTTCCGGGACTAGAGGTAGAGACCCAGTACTTC.

The chain is built from TRBV5-6 and TRBJ2-3; 10 bases match TRBD2. In germline, CDR1 is SGHDT, CDR2 YYEEEE. The trim removed 0 bases at V and 1 base at J, leaving 8 bases unmatched. The CDR3 is 18 amino acids. The chain's CDR3 is CASSLGLAGVAGTDTQYF. DNA of the CDR3: TGTGCCAGCAGCTTGGGGCTAGCGGGAGTTGCAGGCACAGATACGCAGTATTTT.

The chain joins TRBV7-4 to TRBJ2-7, with TRBD2 matching 7 bases. CDR1 is SGHVT, CDR2 SQSDAQ, per germline. The V and J ends lost 11 bases and 2 bases, in that order; junction bases with no gene match: 12. This CDR3 spans 14 amino acids. The CDR3: CAGEERDGAYEQYF. The CDR3 nucleotides read TGTGCCGGTGAAGAGCGGGACGGTGCCTACGAGCAGTACTTC.

This clonotype was detected only a few times. V gene TRBV6-1 combines with J gene TRBJ1-4, with 7 bases lining up with TRBD1. The CDR3 spans 15 residues. The V and J ends lost 7 bases and 4 bases, in that order; junction bases with no gene match: 9. The V gene's germline CDR1 is MNHNS and CDR2 SASEGT. CDR3 sequence (DNA): TGTGCCAGCAAGAAAACGACAGGGAGTAATGAAAAACTGTTTTTT. Protein: CASKKTTGSNEKLFF.

The chain employs TRBV10-3 and TRBJ2-2; 11 bases are shared with TRBD1. CDR3 length: 17 residues. CDR1 and CDR2 (germline): ENHRY, SYGVKD. V shed 5 bases and J 3 bases; nucleotides not matched to a gene: 8. The CDR3 sequence is CAISKSPGQGDTGELFF. Here the CDR3 DNA reads TGTGCCATCAGTAAATCTCCGGGACAGGGGGACACCGGGGAGCTGTTTTTT.

This clonotype was counted only a few times. The chain joins TRBV2 to TRBJ1-2; perhaps TRBD1 as D (6 bases). The germline V and J ends were trimmed by 7 bases and 2 bases, with 11 bases remaining between them. CDR1 and CDR2 (germline): SNHLY, FYNNEI. The CDR3 is 13 amino acids. The CDR3 region has the DNA TGTGCCAGCACCCCCGACAGGAACTATGGCTACACCTTC. This sequence encodes CASTPDRNYGYTF.

This clonotype was detected a few times. CDR3 amino acids: CASSYSGGTDMAQYF. The CDR3 DNA is TGTGCCAGCAGTTACTCAGGAGGGACCGATATGGCCCAGTACTTC. The chain has TRBV6-5 and TRBJ2-5; D might be TRBD2 (6 bases). CDR3 size: 15 residues. CDR1 is MNHEY, CDR2 SVGAGI, per germline. Trimming pared 0 bases from V and 9 bases from J, leaving 17 bases between.

The chain carries TRBV7-8 and TRBJ2-7, with 9 bases identical to TRBD1. V shed 6 bases, J shed 2 bases, and the junction held 5 bases outside the gene matches. The CDR3 loop spans 14 amino acids. Germline V gives CDR1 SGHVS, CDR2 FQNEAQ. The CDR3 reads CASSSNRGPYEQYF. The CDR3 DNA reads as TGTGCCAGCAGTTCAAACAGGGGGCCCTACGAGCAGTACTTC.

The sample holds many counts of this clonotype. This sequence joins TRBV7-2 and TRBJ1-2; the match to TRBD1 covers 11 bases. With V trimmed by 5 bases and J by 8 bases, 10 bases remained unmatched. CDR1 and CDR2 from the germline V gene are SGHTA and FQGNSA. There are 15 residues in the CDR3. CDR3 amino acids: CASSRDRGSSQGYTF. In nucleotides, the CDR3 is TGTGCCAGCAGCCGGGACAGGGGGTCGTCTCAAGGCTACACCTTC.

The gene calls are TRBV20-1 and TRBJ2-7; the match to TRBD2 covers 11 bases. V gave up 5 bases and J gave up 7 bases; unmatched junction bases: 10. The CDR3 length is 14 residues. Germline-derived CDR1 and CDR2 are DFQATT and SNEGSKA (reference sequence). The CDR3 loop is CSALTRLAGSEQYF. CDR3 DNA sequence: TGCAGTGCTCTAACCCGACTAGCGGGAAGTGAGCAGTACTTC.

This clonotype was picked up a small number of times. The V and J genes are TRBV4-1 and TRBJ2-7; D gene unclear. The V end lost 0 bases, the J end lost 3 bases, and 15 bases lay between the germline ends. CDR3 length: 16 amino acids. Germline V gives CDR1 MGHRA, CDR2 YSYEKL. CDR3 loop: CASSQDWARSGYEQYF. CDR3 in DNA: TGCGCCAGCAGCCAAGATTGGGCTAGGAGTGGCTACGAGCAGTACTTC.

V gene TRBV7-9 combines with J gene TRBJ2-7; no reliable D call. The CDR3 runs 14 residues. Germline V gene sequence: CDR1 SEHNR, CDR2 FQNEAQ (reference sequence). Between the trimmed V and J ends, which lost 2 bases and 3 bases, there was a span of 11 bases. DNA for the CDR3: TGTGCCAGCAGCTTAAAGGGAAAAGACTACGAGCAGTACTTC. It yields the protein CASSLKGKDYEQYF.

This clonotype showed up just a few times. V is TRBV12-3 or TRBV12-4 and J is TRBJ1-1; perhaps TRBD1 as D (6 bases). Trimming took off 4 bases at V and 3 bases at J, with 12 bases between the two ends. This CDR3 comprises 14 residues. Written as DNA, the CDR3 is TGTGCCAGCAGTTCCAGGGGAGGGTACACTGAAGCTTTCTTT. Its protein is CASSSRGGYTEAFF.

This sequence joins TRBV12-3 or TRBV12-4 and TRBJ1-5; D is possibly TRBD1 (5 bases). V lost 9 bases to trimming and J lost 0 bases, with 15 bases between them. The CDR3 length is 15 residues. This CDR3 is CARGQGPYSNQPQHF. The CDR3 DNA is TGTGCCAGGGGGCAGGGACCCTATAGCAATCAGCCCCAGCATTTT.

On this clonotype itself: The junction shows a germline mismatch at one end, possibly a read error. The V gene is TRBV7-9, the J gene TRBJ1-1; the D is unclear. In germline, CDR1 is SEHNR, CDR2 FQNEAQ (reference sequence). The CDR3 runs 10 residues. The CDR3 here is CASSGHRLVF. As DNA, the CDR3 is TGTGCCAGCAGCGGTCATCGGCTAGTCTTT.

This clonotype has a handful of counts. The chain combines TRBV19 with TRBJ2-1; D is unresolved. V lost 3 bases and J 2 bases, leaving 5 bases between the germline ends. CDR3 size: 13 residues. The germline CDR1 and CDR2 sequences are LNHDA and SQIVND (reference sequence). The DNA for the CDR3 is TGTGCCAGTAGTATTACACCCTACAATGAGCAGTTCTTC. This codes for CASSITPYNEQFF.

The V and J genes are TRBV5-4 and TRBJ2-1; D gene uncertain. The length of the CDR3 is 16 residues. CDR1 SGHNT and CDR2 YYREEE come from the germline V gene (reference sequence). V lost 3 bases, J lost 0 bases, and 13 bases lay in between. CDR3 amino acids: CASSSAKGRSYNEQFF. The CDR3 DNA is TGTGCCAGCAGCTCTGCAAAGGGTCGCTCCTACAATGAGCAGTTCTTC.

The sample holds many counts of this clonotype. The chain is built from TRBV2 and TRBJ2-3, with 11 bases aligning to TRBD2. V dropped 6 bases and J dropped 4; count of bases not matched to a gene: 0. The CDR3 runs 13 residues. Germline values: CDR1 SNHLY, CDR2 FYNNEI. The CDR3 region is CASRLAGADTQYF. In DNA, the CDR3 is TGTGCCAGCAGACTAGCGGGAGCAGATACGCAGTATTTT.

The chain joins TRBV12-5 to TRBJ2-7, with 9 bases matching TRBD1. V lost 6 bases to trimming and J lost 6 bases; unmatched junction nucleotides: 6. Per germline, CDR1 LGHNT and CDR2 FRNRAP. The CDR3 covers 13 residues. CDR3 DNA: TGTGCTAGTGGGAAGATGGACAGGGGCGAGCAGTACTTC. Translation: CASGKMDRGEQYF.

The chain recombines TRBV15 with TRBJ1-1, with a possible D match to TRBD1 (6 bases). Germline lookup yields CDR1 LNHNV and CDR2 YYDKDF (reference sequence). The V gene lost 6 bases and the J gene lost 5 bases, with 13 bases spanning the gap. The CDR3 is made up of 13 amino acids. CDR3 bases: TGTGCCACCAGGAGGGGGGGGGAGACTGAAGCTTTCTTT. The encoded protein is CATRRGGETEAFF.

This chain connects TRBV7-2 to TRBJ2-7; a possible D gene is TRBD1 (5 bases). Per the germline V gene, CDR1 is SGHTA and CDR2 is FQGNSA. V was cut by 5 bases and J by 0 bases, with 14 bases left in between. The CDR3 extends over 15 amino acids. The CDR3 here is CASSHLDISSYEQYF. The DNA of the CDR3 is TGTGCCAGCAGCCACCTGGACATTTCCTCCTACGAGCAGTACTTC.

The CDR3 DNA sequence: TGTGCCAGCAGTGACTTCGGGACAGGGAACACTGAAGCTTTCTTT. It codes for CASSDFGTGNTEAFF. The chain combines TRBV6-6 with TRBJ1-1; 8 bases are shared with TRBD1. Trimming took 5 bases from V and 1 from J; bases not matched to a gene: 6. Germline V gene lookup returns CDR1 MNHNY and CDR2 SVGAGI (reference sequence). The CDR3 spans 15 residues.